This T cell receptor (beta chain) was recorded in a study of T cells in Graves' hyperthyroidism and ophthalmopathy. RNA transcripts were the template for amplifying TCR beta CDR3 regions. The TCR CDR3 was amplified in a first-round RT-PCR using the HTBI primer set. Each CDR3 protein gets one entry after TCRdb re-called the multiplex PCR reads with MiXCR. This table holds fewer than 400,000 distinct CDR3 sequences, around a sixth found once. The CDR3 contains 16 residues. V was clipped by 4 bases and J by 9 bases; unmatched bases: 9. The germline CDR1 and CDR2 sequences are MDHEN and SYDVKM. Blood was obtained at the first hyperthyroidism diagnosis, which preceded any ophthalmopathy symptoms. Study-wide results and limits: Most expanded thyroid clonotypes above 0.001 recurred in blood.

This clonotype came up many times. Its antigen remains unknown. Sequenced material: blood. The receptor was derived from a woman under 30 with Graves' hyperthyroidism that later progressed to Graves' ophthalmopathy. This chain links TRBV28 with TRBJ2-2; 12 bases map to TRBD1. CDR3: CASSSTGTGGYRELFF. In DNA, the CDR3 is TGTGCCAGCAGTTCCACCGGGACAGGGGGCTATAGGGAGCTGTTTTTT.